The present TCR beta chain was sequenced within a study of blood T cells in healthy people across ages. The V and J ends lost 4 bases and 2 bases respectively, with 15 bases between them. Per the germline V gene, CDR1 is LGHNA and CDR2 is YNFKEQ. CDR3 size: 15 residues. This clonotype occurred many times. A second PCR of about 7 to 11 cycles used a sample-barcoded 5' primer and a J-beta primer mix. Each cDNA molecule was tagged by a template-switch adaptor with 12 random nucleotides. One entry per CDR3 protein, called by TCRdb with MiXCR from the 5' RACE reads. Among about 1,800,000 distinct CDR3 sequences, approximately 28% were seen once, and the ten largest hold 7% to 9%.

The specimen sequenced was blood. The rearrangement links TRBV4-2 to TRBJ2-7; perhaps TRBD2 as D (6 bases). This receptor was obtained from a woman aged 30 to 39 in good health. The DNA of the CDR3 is TGTGCCAGCAGCCGCGACGGGGACTCCCCCTACGAGCAGTACTTC. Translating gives CASSRDGDSPYEQYF.